The rows below give T cell receptor beta chains drawn from one sample of a study of T cell responses to AZD1222 COVID-19 vaccine. Sequenced by immunoSEQ multiplex PCR; TCRdb stores in-frame clones only, minus some. The profile covers some 130,000 clones, with approximately 90% appearing a single time and 1.9% taken by the ten largest. The sample in question was peripheral blood, obtained on day 0 of AZD1222 vaccination. The receptor set was obtained from an adult in good health. The CDR3 runs from the conserved cysteine through the conserved F or W. The D gene is left open where the match is weak. The size of a clone is reported for some rows only, either as once, few or many, or as a class for expanded clones.

once	TRBV7-6	TRBJ1-2	-	TGTGCCAGCAGCCTCCGGGACGAATCGAGCTATGGCTACACCTTC	CASSLRDESSYGYTF
-	TRBV24-1	TRBJ2-7	TRBD1	TGTGCCACCAGTGCTGGGGACAGACTCTTATCCGAGCAGTACTTC	CATSAGDRLLSEQYF
-	TRBV7-9	TRBJ2-2	-	TGTGCCAGCAGCTTAGAGCTCAGCACCGGGGAGCTGTTTTTT	CASSLELSTGELFF
-	TRBV3-1/TRBV3-2	TRBJ1-2	TRBD1	TGTGCCAGCAGCCCTTCCGTCCTCACAGGGGCTGGCTACACCTTC	CASSPSVLTGAGYTF
-	TRBV6-5	TRBJ1-6	-	TGTGCCAGCAGCCGAACCAGGTTAAATTCACCCCTCCACTTT	CASSRTRLNSPLHF
once	TRBV15	TRBJ1-2	-	TGTGCCACCAGCAGAGTGGGGCAAAGGGGCTATGGCTACACCTTC	CATSRVGQRGYGYTF
-	TRBV21-1	TRBJ1-5	-	TGTGCCAGCGGTCAGACAGGGCGTCAGCCCCAGCATTTT	CASGQTGRQPQHF
-	TRBV10-1	TRBJ1-1	-	TGCGCCAGCAGGCAGGAAATGAACACTGAAGCTTTCTTT	CASRQEMNTEAFF
-	TRBV2	TRBJ2-3	TRBD2	TGTGCCAGCAGTCAAGCCCTACTAGCGGGAGGAGGAGATACGCAGTATTTT	CASSQALLAGGGDTQYF
-	TRBV13	TRBJ1-1	-	TGTGCCAGCAGTCTCTTCATAGGGAACACTGAAGCTTTCTTT	CASSLFIGNTEAFF
-	TRBV4-1	TRBJ1-4	-	TGCGCCAGCAGCCAAGATCCGCAGGGAGGGTCCAATGAAAAACTGTTTTTT	CASSQDPQGGSNEKLFF